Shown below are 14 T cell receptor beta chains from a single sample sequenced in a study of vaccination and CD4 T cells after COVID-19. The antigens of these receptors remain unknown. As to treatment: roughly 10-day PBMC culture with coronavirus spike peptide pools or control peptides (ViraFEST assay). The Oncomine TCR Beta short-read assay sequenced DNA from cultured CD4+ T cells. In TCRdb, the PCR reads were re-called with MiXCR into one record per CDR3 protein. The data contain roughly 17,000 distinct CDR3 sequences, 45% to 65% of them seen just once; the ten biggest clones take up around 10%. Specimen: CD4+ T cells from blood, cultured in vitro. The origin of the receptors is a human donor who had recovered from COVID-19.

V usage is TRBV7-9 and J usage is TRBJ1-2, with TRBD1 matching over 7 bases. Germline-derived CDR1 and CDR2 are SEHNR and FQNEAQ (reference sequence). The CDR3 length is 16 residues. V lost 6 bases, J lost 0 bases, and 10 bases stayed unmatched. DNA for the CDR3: TGTGCCAGCAGACCCTGGGGGGACAGATCTAACTATGGCTACACCTTC. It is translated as CASRPWGDRSNYGYTF. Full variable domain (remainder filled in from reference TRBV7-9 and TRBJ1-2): DTGVSQNPRHKITKRGQNVTFRCDPISEHNRLYWYRQTLGQGPEFLTYFQNEAQLEKSRLLSDRFSAERPKGSFSTLEIQRTEQGDSAMYLCASRPWGDRSNYGYTFGSGTRLTVV.

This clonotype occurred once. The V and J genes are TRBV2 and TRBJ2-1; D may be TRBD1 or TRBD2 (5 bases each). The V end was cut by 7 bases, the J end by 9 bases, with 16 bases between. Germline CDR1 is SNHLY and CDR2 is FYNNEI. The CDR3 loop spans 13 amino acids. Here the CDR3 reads CASTPGPRGEQFF. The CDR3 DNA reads TGTGCCAGCACTCCGGGACCTCGAGGTGAGCAGTTCTTC.

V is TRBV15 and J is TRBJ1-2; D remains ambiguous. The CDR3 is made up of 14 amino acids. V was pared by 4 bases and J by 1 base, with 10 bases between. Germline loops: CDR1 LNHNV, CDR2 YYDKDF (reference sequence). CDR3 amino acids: CATSMVDVNYGYTF. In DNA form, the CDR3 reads TGTGCCACCAGCATGGTGGATGTTAACTATGGCTACACCTTC.

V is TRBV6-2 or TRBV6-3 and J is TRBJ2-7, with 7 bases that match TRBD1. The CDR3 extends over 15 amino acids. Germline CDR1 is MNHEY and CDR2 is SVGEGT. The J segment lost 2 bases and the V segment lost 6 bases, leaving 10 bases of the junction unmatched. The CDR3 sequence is CASRLSGTAAYEQYF. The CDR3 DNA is TGTGCCAGCAGGTTGTCCGGGACAGCAGCCTACGAGCAGTACTTC.

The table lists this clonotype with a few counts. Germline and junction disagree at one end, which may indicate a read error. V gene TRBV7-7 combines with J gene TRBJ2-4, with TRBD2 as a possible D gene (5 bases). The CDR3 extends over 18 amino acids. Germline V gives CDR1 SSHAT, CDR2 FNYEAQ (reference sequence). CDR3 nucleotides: TGTGCTAGCAGCTTACACCCAAAAGCAGGAGGTTGGAAAGGCATTCAGTACTTC. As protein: CASSLHPKAGGWKGIQYF.

The CDR3 spells CSAIGPNQETQYF. The CDR3 DNA follows: TGCAGTGCCATAGGACCGAACCAAGAGACCCAGTACTTC. The rearrangement links TRBV20-1 to TRBJ2-5; D is unresolved. Per the germline V gene, CDR1 is DFQATT and CDR2 is SNEGSKA (reference sequence). CDR3 length: 13 residues. V was pared by 6 bases and J by 0 bases, with 11 bases between.

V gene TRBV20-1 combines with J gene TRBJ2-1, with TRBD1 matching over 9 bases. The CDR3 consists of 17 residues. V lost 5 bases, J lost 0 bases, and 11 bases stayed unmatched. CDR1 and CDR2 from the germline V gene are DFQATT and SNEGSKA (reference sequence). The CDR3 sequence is CSALTGGSASSYNEQFF. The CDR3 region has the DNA TGCAGTGCTCTAACAGGGGGCTCGGCCAGCTCCTACAATGAGCAGTTCTTC.

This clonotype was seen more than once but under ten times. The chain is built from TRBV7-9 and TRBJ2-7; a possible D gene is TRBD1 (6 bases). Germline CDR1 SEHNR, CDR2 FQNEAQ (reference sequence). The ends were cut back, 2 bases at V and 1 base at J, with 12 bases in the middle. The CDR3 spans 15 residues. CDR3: CASSLRGGESYEQYF. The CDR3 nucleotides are TGTGCCAGCAGCTTAAGAGGGGGAGAATCCTACGAGCAGTACTTC.

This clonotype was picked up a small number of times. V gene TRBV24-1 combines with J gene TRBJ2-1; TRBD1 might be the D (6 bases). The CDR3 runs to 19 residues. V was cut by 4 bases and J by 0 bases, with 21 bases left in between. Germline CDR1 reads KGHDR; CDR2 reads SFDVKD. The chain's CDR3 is CATSELQGRPGSSYNEQFF. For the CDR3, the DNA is TGTGCCACCAGTGAGCTACAGGGACGGCCAGGGAGCTCCTACAATGAGCAGTTCTTC.

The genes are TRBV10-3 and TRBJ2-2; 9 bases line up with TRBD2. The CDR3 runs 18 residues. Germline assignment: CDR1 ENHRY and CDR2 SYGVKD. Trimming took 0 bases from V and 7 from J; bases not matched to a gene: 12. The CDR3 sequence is CAISESLLSGRYGGELFF. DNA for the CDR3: TGTGCCATCAGTGAGTCCCTCCTTAGCGGGAGATACGGCGGGGAGCTGTTTTTT.

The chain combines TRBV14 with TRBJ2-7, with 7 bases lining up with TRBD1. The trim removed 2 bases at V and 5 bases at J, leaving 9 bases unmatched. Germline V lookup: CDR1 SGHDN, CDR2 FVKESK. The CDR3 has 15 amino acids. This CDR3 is CASSQHQGVRDEQYF. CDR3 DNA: TGTGCCAGCAGCCAACACCAGGGGGTGCGGGACGAGCAGTACTTC.

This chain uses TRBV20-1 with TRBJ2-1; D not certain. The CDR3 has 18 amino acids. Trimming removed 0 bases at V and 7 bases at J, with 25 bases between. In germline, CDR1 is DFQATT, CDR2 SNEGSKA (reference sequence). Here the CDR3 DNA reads TGCAGTGCTAGAGATAGAGGCCCGCCCGCGTCGGTGAGAAATGAGCAGTTCTTC. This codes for CSARDRGPPASVRNEQFF.

In DNA form, the CDR3 reads TGTGCCACCAGCAGAGATTTCGGGACATTCCGGGAGGACACTGAAGCTTTCTTT. Translating gives CATSRDFGTFREDTEAFF. This sequence joins TRBV15 and TRBJ1-1; a weak D match, TRBD1 (6 bases). Germline assignment: CDR1 LNHNV and CDR2 YYDKDF (reference sequence). The CDR3 contains 18 residues. V was trimmed by 0 bases and J by 3 bases, leaving 20 bases between them.

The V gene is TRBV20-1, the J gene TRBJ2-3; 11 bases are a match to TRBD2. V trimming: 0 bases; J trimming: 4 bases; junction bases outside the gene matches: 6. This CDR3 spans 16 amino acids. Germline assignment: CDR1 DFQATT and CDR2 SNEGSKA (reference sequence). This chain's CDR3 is CSARDRRLAGSDTQYF. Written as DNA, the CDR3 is TGCAGTGCTAGAGATCGGAGACTAGCGGGATCAGATACGCAGTATTTT.